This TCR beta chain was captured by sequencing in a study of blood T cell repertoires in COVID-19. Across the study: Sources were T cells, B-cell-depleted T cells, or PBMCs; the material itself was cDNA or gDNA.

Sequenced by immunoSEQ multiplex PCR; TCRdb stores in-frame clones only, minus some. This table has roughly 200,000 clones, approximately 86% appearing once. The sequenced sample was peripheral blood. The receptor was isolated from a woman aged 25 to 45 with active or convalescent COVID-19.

CDR3 nucleotide sequence: TGTGCCAGCAGCTTGGAGGTAGGGAACACTGAAGCTTTCTTT. Amino acid sequence: CASSLEVGNTEAFF. The gene calls are TRBV7-8 and TRBJ1-1; D is unclear. The germline gives CDR1 SGHVS, CDR2 FQNEAQ. Trimming took off 3 bases at V and 1 base at J, with 9 bases between the two ends. This CDR3 has 14 residues.